The sequence of this TCR beta chain was determined in a study of CD8 T cells in Susac syndrome. The ends were cut back, 4 bases at V and 6 bases at J, with 17 bases in the middle. Germline values: CDR1 SGHRS, CDR2 YFSETQ. CDR3 size: 15 residues. RNA in amounts of about 0.5 to 1 ug was reverse transcribed with random hexamers. MiXCR, run by TCRdb on the immunoSEQ multiplex PCR reads, gives a single entry per CDR3 protein. Here the sample spans 170,000 or so distinct CDR3 sequences, around 94% being singletons. Sequenced material: CD4+ T cells from PBMCs. The receptor was derived from a human donor with Susac syndrome. This rearrangement joins TRBV5-1 to TRBJ2-1; possibly TRBD2 for D (5 bases). This CDR3 reads CASSREPLPSNEQFF. In DNA, the CDR3 is TGCGCCAGCAGCCGGGAACCACTCCCTTCCAATGAGCAGTTCTTC.